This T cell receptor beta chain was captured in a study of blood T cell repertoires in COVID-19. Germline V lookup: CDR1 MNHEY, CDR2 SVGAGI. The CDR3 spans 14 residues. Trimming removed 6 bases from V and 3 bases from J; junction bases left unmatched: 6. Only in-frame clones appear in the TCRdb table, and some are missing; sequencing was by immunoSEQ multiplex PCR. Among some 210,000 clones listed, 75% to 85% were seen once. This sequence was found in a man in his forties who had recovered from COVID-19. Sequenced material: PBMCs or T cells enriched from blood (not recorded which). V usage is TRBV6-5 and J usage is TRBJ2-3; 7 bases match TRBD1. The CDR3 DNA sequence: TGTGCCAGCAGAAAAGGACAGGAGACAGATACGCAGTATTTT. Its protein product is CASRKGQETDTQYF.